This TCR beta chain appears in the sequencing data of a study of blood T cell repertoires in COVID-19. Study at large: The United States, Italy and Spain supplied acute and convalescent COVID-19 samples.

Participant-reported clinical history was the basis for cohort assignment. In Cohort 3, a recovered donor had either two negative PCRs, clearance, or symptom resolution. Per the authors' pipeline: How many nucleated cells were present was estimated from reference gene primer amplification. Only in-frame clones appear in the TCRdb table, and some are missing; sequencing was by immunoSEQ multiplex PCR. The V and J calls and the clone size are those of that table, but D and trimming were determined from the DNA. The sample holds fewer than 350,000 clones, around 88% seen once. This CDR3 is built from 12 residues. V lost 8 bases and J 4 bases, leaving 11 bases between the germline ends. From germline, CDR1 is MDHEN and CDR2 SYDVKM.

The source is a woman aged 40-49 years who had recovered from COVID-19. V is TRBV28 and J is TRBJ1-2; weak D call: TRBD1 (6 bases). The material sequenced was PBMCs or T cells enriched from blood (not recorded which). CDR3 DNA sequence: TGTGCCAGCGAAACAGGGACCTATGGCTACACCTTC. This encodes CASETGTYGYTF.